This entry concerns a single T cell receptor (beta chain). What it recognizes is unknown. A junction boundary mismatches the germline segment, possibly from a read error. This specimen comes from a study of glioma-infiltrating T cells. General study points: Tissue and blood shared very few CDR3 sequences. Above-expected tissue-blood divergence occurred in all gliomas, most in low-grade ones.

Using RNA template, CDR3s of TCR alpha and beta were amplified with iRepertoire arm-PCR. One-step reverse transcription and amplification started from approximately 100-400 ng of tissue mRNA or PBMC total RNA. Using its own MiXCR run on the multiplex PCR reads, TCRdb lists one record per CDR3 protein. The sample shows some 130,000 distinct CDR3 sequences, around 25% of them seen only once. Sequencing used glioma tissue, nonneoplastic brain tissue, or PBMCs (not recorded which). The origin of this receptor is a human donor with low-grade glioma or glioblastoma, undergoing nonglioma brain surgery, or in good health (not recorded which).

The CDR3 DNA sequence: TGTGCCAGCAGCCCTAGGGCAGCGGAACCGAACACTGAAGCTTTTTTT. Protein product: CASSPRAAEPNTEAFF. The J gene is TRBJ1-1, the V gene TRBV7-9; D gene uncertain. Germline V lookup: CDR1 SEHNR, CDR2 FQNEAQ (reference sequence). The CDR3 totals 16 residues.